These 30 T cell receptor beta chains came from one sample sequenced in a study of spatial heterogeneity in lung cancer. Study findings and constraints: Intratumoral expanded alpha and beta TCR counts were found to track tumor mutation counts.

For these receptors, no antigen is known. TCRdb re-analysed the 5' RACE reads in MiXCR, keeping a single row per CDR3 protein. The sample yields several thousand distinct CDR3 sequences, about 7.7% seen once. Time point meaning: sample taken at primary tumor resection. This specimen consisted of lung tumor tissue, obtained at surgery. The source of these receptors is a male donor with early-stage non-small cell lung cancer.

This clonotype is categorized as medium-sized (0.01 to 0.1%). The library was designed around alpha chains, so this beta chain is a stray read whose abundance carries little weight. The rearrangement joins TRBV7-9 to TRBJ2-3, with TRBD1 matching over 7 bases. CDR1 SEHNR and CDR2 FQNEAQ come from the germline V gene (reference sequence). Trimming took 5 bases from V and 6 from J; bases not matched to a gene: 8. The CDR3 totals 14 residues. CDR3 sequence: CASSPGTESDTQYF. The CDR3 DNA reads TGTGCCAGCAGCCCCGGGACAGAAAGCGATACGCAGTATTTT.

This clonotype occurred a few times. This beta chain is a stray sequence in a library constructed for alpha chains; its clone size is not meaningful. V is TRBV7-9 and J is TRBJ2-3; D possibly corresponds to TRBD2 (6 bases). This CDR3 has 14 amino acids. The V gene's germline CDR1 is SEHNR and CDR2 FQNEAQ (reference sequence). Trimming removed 5 bases from V and 4 bases from J, with 13 bases in between. CDR3 coding DNA: TGTGCCAGCAGCATTGGGGGGTCACCAGATACGCAGTATTTT. Its translation: CASSIGGSPDTQYF.

This clonotype qualifies as medium-sized. This beta chain appears as a stray read in a library generated for alpha chains; its size is not informative. The genes are TRBV5-1 and TRBJ2-1, with TRBD2 matching 7 bases. Germline V lookup: CDR1 SGHRS, CDR2 YFSETQ. V lost 0 bases and J lost 6; bases outside the gene matches: 6. The CDR3 runs 15 residues. The CDR3 loop is CASSLGAGVLNEQFF. In DNA, the CDR3 is TGCGCCAGCAGCTTGGGGGCGGGAGTACTCAATGAGCAGTTCTTC.

This clonotype was seen repeatedly, ten times or more. The library was designed around alpha chains, so this beta chain is a stray read whose abundance carries little weight. V gene TRBV20-1 combines with J gene TRBJ2-7; TRBD2 agrees at 7 bases. The CDR3 is 14 amino acids. The V segment lost 6 bases and the J segment 0 bases; nucleotides outside the gene matches: 8. Germline V lookup: CDR1 DFQATT, CDR2 SNEGSKA (reference sequence). CDR3 DNA: TGCAGTGCCCCGCGGGGAGGGAGCTCCTACGAGCAGTACTTC. Translated, it gives CSAPRGGSSYEQYF.

This clonotype has ten or more counts. As an off-target read in a library built for alpha chains, this beta chain has a frequency of little significance. The chain combines TRBV7-9 with TRBJ2-1; 8 positions match TRBD2. The germline gives CDR1 SEHNR, CDR2 FQNEAQ (reference sequence). This CDR3 is built from 14 residues. V lost 5 bases and J lost 8; bases outside the gene matches: 8. The CDR3 bases are TGTGCCAGCAGCATCCGCGGGAGGATGGATGAGCAGTTCTTC. Translation: CASSIRGRMDEQFF.

Relative to its sample, this clonotype is medium-sized. This beta chain was picked up by a library intended for alpha chains and is off target, so its count carries little meaning. This CDR3 reads CASSLGQTFYEQYF. For the CDR3, the DNA is TGTGCCAGCAGCTTAGGACAGACCTTCTACGAGCAGTACTTC. The chain couples TRBV11-2 to TRBJ2-7; the D gene is possibly TRBD1 (5 bases). Per the germline V gene, CDR1 is SGHAT and CDR2 is FQNNGV. Deletions cut 1 base from V and 3 bases from J, with 10 bases between. The CDR3 length is 14 residues.

This clonotype has just a few counts. In a library made to pick up alpha chains, this beta chain is a stray read with a size that means little. V is TRBV20-1 and J is TRBJ2-5, with a weak D call TRBD2 (5 bases). In germline, CDR1 is DFQATT, CDR2 SNEGSKA (reference sequence). The V end lost 3 bases, the J end lost 6 bases, and 14 bases lay between the germline ends. The CDR3 is 13 residues long. Here the CDR3 reads CSASPVLGKTQYF. CDR3 bases: TGCAGTGCTAGCCCTGTACTAGGAAAGACCCAGTACTTC.

With regard to this clonotype: Because the library targeted alpha chains, this beta chain is an off-target read whose size means little. The chain uses TRBV30 and TRBJ1-5, with TRBD1 identical over 11 bases. Germline CDR1 GTSNPN, CDR2 SVGIG (reference sequence). This CDR3 is 15 amino acids long. V lost 3 bases and J lost 6; bases outside the gene matches: 7. In DNA form, the CDR3 reads TGTGCCTGGAGCCCCGGGACAGGGGGAAGTCAGCCCCAGCATTTT. Translation: CAWSPGTGGSQPQHF.

This clonotype was detected many times. The library was designed around alpha chains, so this beta chain is a stray read whose abundance carries little weight. The chain has TRBV5-1 and TRBJ2-5; D is perhaps TRBD2 (5 bases). The CDR3 is 13 residues long. Germline assignment: CDR1 SGHRS and CDR2 YFSETQ. V was cut by 1 base and J by 4 bases, with 8 bases left in between. For the CDR3, the DNA is TGCGCCAGCAGCTTGAGGGAGCGAGAGACCCAGTACTTC. Translation gives CASSLRERETQYF. Full variable domain (missing parts from reference TRBV5-1 and TRBJ2-5): KAGVTQTPRYLIKTRGQQVTLSCSPISGHRSVSWYQQTPGQGLQFLFEYFSETQRNKGNFPGRFSGRQFSNSRSEMNVSTLELGDSALYLCASSLRERETQYFGPGTRLLVL.

By sample fraction, this clonotype is medium-sized. As an off-target read in a library built for alpha chains, this beta chain has a frequency of little significance. The rearrangement joins TRBV3-1 to TRBJ2-2, with a possible D match to TRBD2 (5 bases). The V gene lost 4 bases and the J gene lost 2 bases, with 14 bases spanning the gap. This CDR3 region has 16 residues. The germline CDR1 and CDR2 sequences are LGHDT and YNNKEL (reference sequence). The CDR3 DNA reads as TGTGCCAGCAGCCCGAGGGAGCTGTTAAACACCGGGGAGCTGTTTTTT. The encoded protein is CASSPRELLNTGELFF.

In its sample, this clonotype was seen many times. Because this beta chain is a stray read in a library intended to capture alpha chains, its abundance should not be given much weight. This chain connects TRBV4-2 to TRBJ2-1, with a weak D call TRBD2 (5 bases). Trimming pared 0 bases from V and 3 bases from J, leaving 9 bases between. The CDR3 contains 15 residues. Germline V gene lookup returns CDR1 LGHNA and CDR2 YNFKEQ. The CDR3 DNA sequence: TGTGCCAGCAGCCAAGACCGTACTAGCTACAATGAGCAGTTCTTC. It yields the protein CASSQDRTSYNEQFF.

This clonotype is medium-sized by share. This beta chain is a stray read from a library made for alpha chains; its abundance is not meaningful. The chain employs TRBV7-9 and TRBJ1-2; a weak D match, TRBD1 (6 bases). Trimming removed 3 bases from V and 7 bases from J, with 18 bases in between. Germline V gene lookup returns CDR1 SEHNR and CDR2 FQNEAQ (reference sequence). There are 15 residues in the CDR3. CDR3 amino acids: CASSFRDNWGAGYTF. The CDR3 nucleotides are TGTGCCAGCAGCTTCCGGGACAACTGGGGTGCTGGCTACACCTTC.

In the case of this clonotype: This beta chain is a stray read from a library made for alpha chains; its abundance is not meaningful. V usage is TRBV10-3 and J usage is TRBJ2-3; weak D call: TRBD1 (5 bases). In germline, CDR1 is ENHRY, CDR2 SYGVKD. The V end lost 8 bases, the J end lost 4 bases, and 7 bases lay between the germline ends. This CDR3 contains 11 residues. The CDR3 is CAIQGPDTQYF. The DNA for the CDR3 is TGTGCCATCCAGGGTCCAGATACGCAGTATTTT.

The sample holds many counts of this clonotype. This beta chain slipped into a library made for alpha chains as a stray read, so its size is not meaningful. The V gene is TRBV29-1, the J gene TRBJ2-7, with TRBD2 matching over 8 bases. V lost 3 bases, J lost 4 bases, and 8 bases stayed unmatched. The CDR3 runs 14 residues. Germline values: CDR1 SQVTM, CDR2 ANQGSEA. The CDR3 here is CSVDGGSGTYEQYF. CDR3 nucleotide sequence: TGCAGCGTTGATGGAGGTAGCGGGACATACGAGCAGTACTTC.

By share of the sample, this clonotype is medium-sized. The library was prepared for alpha chains; this beta chain is a stray read, so its frequency means little. The chain is built from TRBV7-2 and TRBJ2-3; 7 nucleotides match TRBD2. Germline-derived CDR1 and CDR2 are SGHTA and FQGNSA. V lost 1 base, J lost 2 bases, and 12 bases stayed unmatched. The CDR3 loop spans 18 amino acids. The CDR3 DNA reads TGTGCCAGCAGCTTAGGGGAAAGCGGGACCACCTACACAGATACGCAGTATTTT. The encoded protein is CASSLGESGTTYTDTQYF. Filled out from reference TRBV7-2 and TRBJ2-3, the complete variable domain reads GAGVSQSPSNKVTEKGKDVELRCDPISGHTALYWYRQSLGQGLEFLIYFQGNSAPDKSGLPSDRFSAERTGGSVSTLTIQRTQQEDSAVYLCASSLGESGTTYTDTQYFGPGTRLTVL.

A few counts support this clonotype. Since the library was made to target alpha chains, this beta chain is a stray read and its abundance is not meaningful. The rearrangement links TRBV7-2 to TRBJ2-3; D is undetermined. This CDR3 has 15 amino acids. Per germline, CDR1 SGHTA and CDR2 FQGNSA. V shed 1 base and J shed 4 bases, with 12 bases lying between them. As DNA, the CDR3 is TGTGCCAGCAGCTTAGAAACCGGGCTAGCAGATACGCAGTATTTT. Translating gives CASSLETGLADTQYF.

By sample fraction, this clonotype is medium-sized (0.01 to 0.1%). This beta chain is off target for a library built for alpha chains, so its abundance means little. The genes are TRBV5-5 and TRBJ2-2; 7 bases align to TRBD1. CDR1 and CDR2 from the germline V gene are SGHKS and YYEKEE (reference sequence). The CDR3 is 16 amino acids. V dropped 0 bases and J dropped 3; count of bases not matched to a gene: 5. CDR3 amino acids: CASSLVGTEYTGELFF. In DNA, the CDR3 is TGTGCCAGCAGCTTGGTGGGGACAGAGTACACCGGGGAGCTGTTTTTT. The full variable domain, with the rest looked up from reference TRBV5-5 and TRBJ2-2, is DAGVTQSPTHLIKTRGQQVTLRCSPISGHKSVSWYQQVLGQGPQFIFQYYEKEERGRGNFPDRFSARQFPNYSSELNVNALLLGDSALYLCASSLVGTEYTGELFFGEGSRLTVL.

This clonotype occurred many times. The library was built for alpha chains, so this beta chain is an off-target read and its size means little. The chain carries TRBV6-5 and TRBJ2-3; 9 nucleotides agree with TRBD2. The V and J ends lost 7 bases and 6 bases, in that order; junction bases with no gene match: 8. The CDR3 totals 14 residues. Germline values: CDR1 MNHEY, CDR2 SVGAGI. The CDR3, as DNA: TGTGCCAGCATCAAGCGGGCGGGAGGGGATACGCAGTATTTT. Translation: CASIKRAGGDTQYF.

Sample share makes this clonotype medium-sized. This beta chain slipped into a library made for alpha chains as a stray read, so its size is not meaningful. The CDR3 protein is CASSPRLNTEAFF. CDR3 coding DNA: TGTGCCAGCAGCCCCCGGTTGAACACTGAAGCTTTCTTT. The chain couples TRBV14 to TRBJ1-1; no clear D. Looked up from germline, CDR1 is SGHDN and CDR2 is FVKESK. The length of the CDR3 is 13 residues. The V and J ends lost 4 bases and 0 bases respectively, with 6 bases between them.

This clonotype is medium-sized (0.01 to 0.1%) within its sample. This beta chain is a stray read from a library made for alpha chains; its abundance is not meaningful. The rearrangement links TRBV3-1 to TRBJ1-5; D unresolved. Germline V CDR1 and CDR2: LGHDT, YNNKEL (reference sequence). Trimming stripped 0 bases from V and 5 bases from J, with 5 bases between. The CDR3 length is 13 residues. Here the CDR3 reads CASSQDLDQPQHF. As DNA, the CDR3 is TGTGCCAGCAGCCAAGATCTCGATCAGCCCCAGCATTTT. The full variable domain, with the rest looked up from reference TRBV3-1 and TRBJ1-5, is DTAVSQTPKYLVTQMGNDKSIKCEQNLGHDTMYWYKQDSKKFLKIMFSYNNKELIINETVPNRFSPKSPDKAHLNLHINSLELGDSAVYFCASSQDLDQPQHFGDGTRLSIL.

This clonotype was detected ten times or more. A library made for alpha chains picked up this beta chain off target, so its size means little. The rearrangement joins TRBV5-6 to TRBJ1-1; D gene ambiguous. Germline lookup yields CDR1 SGHDT and CDR2 YYEEEE. This CDR3 has 11 amino acids. With 0 bases removed from V and 7 bases from J, the gap between germline ends came to 4 bases. DNA of the CDR3: TGTGCCAGCAGCTTGGGGGTTGAAGCTTTCTTT. Protein: CASSLGVEAFF.

This clonotype was found a few times. This beta chain is an off-target read within a library intended for alpha chains, so its frequency means little. The chain joins TRBV20-1 to TRBJ2-3; 9 bases fit TRBD1. This CDR3 comprises 14 residues. Germline CDR1 reads DFQATT; CDR2 reads SNEGSKA (reference sequence). V gave up 3 bases and J gave up 15 bases; unmatched junction bases: 16. DNA for the CDR3: TGCAGTGCTAGCGCTGACGATACCGGGACAGGGAGTTATTTT. Protein: CSASADDTGTGSYF.

This clonotype appeared a single time. This beta chain appears as a stray read in a library generated for alpha chains; its size is not informative. The gene calls are TRBV15 and TRBJ1-1; 8 bases are a match to TRBD1. Looked up from germline, CDR1 is LNHNV and CDR2 is YYDKDF (reference sequence). The CDR3 contains 14 residues. V lost 3 bases and J lost 12; bases outside the gene matches: 12. CDR3 DNA sequence: TGTGCCACCAGCAGCCCCGAGGGGGACAGGTTAACTTTCTTT. Translated: CATSSPEGDRLTFF. Complete variable domain (other parts from reference TRBV15 and TRBJ1-1): DAMVIQNPRYQVTQFGKPVTLSCSQTLNHNVMYWYQQKSSQAPKLLFHYYDKDFNNEADTPDNFQSRRPNTSFCFLDIRSPGLGDTAMYLCATSSPEGDRLTFFGQGTRLTVV.

This clonotype is categorized as medium-sized. Since the library was made to target alpha chains, this beta chain is a stray read and its abundance is not meaningful. The chain has TRBV20-1 and TRBJ2-2, with D uncertain. Germline V gene lookup returns CDR1 DFQATT and CDR2 SNEGSKA (reference sequence). The CDR3 has 13 residues. In nucleotides, the CDR3 is TGCAGCGCAGGAGACCCGAACACCGGGGAGCTGTTTTTT. It specifies CSAGDPNTGELFF.

This clonotype was recorded many times. Since it is a stray read in a library aimed at alpha chains, this beta chain has a size that is not meaningful. The genes are TRBV4-1 and TRBJ1-1; TRBD1 matches at 9 bases. Trimming at V came to 5 bases and at J to 4 bases, leaving 5 bases not matched to a gene. The CDR3 runs 14 residues. The V gene's germline CDR1 is MGHRA and CDR2 YSYEKL. CDR3 loop: CASSSQGAGTEAFF. Here the CDR3 DNA reads TGCGCCAGCAGCTCACAGGGGGCCGGCACTGAAGCTTTCTTT.

This clonotype was found many times. Since it is a stray read in a library aimed at alpha chains, this beta chain has a size that is not meaningful. The V gene is TRBV18, the J gene TRBJ2-1; D unclear. The CDR3 has 13 amino acids. Trimming stripped 2 bases from V and 7 bases from J, with 9 bases between. CDR1 is KGHSH, CDR2 LQKENI, per germline. CDR3 nucleotides: TGTGCCAGCTCACCAAATGTAGCTAATGAGCAGTTCTTC. It codes for CASSPNVANEQFF.

The table lists this clonotype with many counts. This beta chain is off target for a library built for alpha chains, so its abundance means little. The genes are TRBV29-1 and TRBJ1-2, with 7 bases that match TRBD1. The CDR3 contains 12 residues. Looked up from germline, CDR1 is SQVTM and CDR2 is ANQGSEA. J gave up 4 bases and V 1 base, and 0 bases lay outside the gene matches. As DNA, the CDR3 is TGCAGCGTTGAAGCAGGGGGCTATGGCTACACCTTC. Amino acids: CSVEAGGYGYTF. The complete variable domain, with remaining parts taken from reference TRBV29-1 and TRBJ1-2, reads SAVISQKPSRDICQRGTSLTIQCQVDSQVTMMFWYRQQPGQSLTLIATANQGSEATYESGFVIDKFPISRPNLTFSTLTVSNMSPEDSSIYLCSVEAGGYGYTFGSGTRLTVV.

This clonotype is medium-sized. This beta chain turned up in a library designed for alpha chains; as an off-target read, its abundance says little. J is TRBJ1-2 and V is TRBV6-5; D may be TRBD1 (6 bases). The CDR3 totals 12 residues. Germline assignment: CDR1 MNHEY and CDR2 SVGAGI. V was pared by 9 bases and J by 3 bases, with 11 bases between. The CDR3 region is CASGQRDYGYTF. The CDR3 DNA reads as TGTGCCAGTGGACAGCGTGACTATGGCTACACCTTC.

This clonotype was seen at least ten times. Within a library made for alpha chains, this beta chain is off target, and its count is uninformative. V gene TRBV11-1 combines with J gene TRBJ2-2, with 7 nucleotides matching TRBD1. Germline CDR1 and CDR2: SGHAT and FQDESV (reference sequence). After removal of 1 base from V and 1 base from J, the junction contained 3 bases not matched to a gene. The CDR3 is made up of 16 amino acids. The CDR3 sequence is CASSLGRQGNTGELFF. As DNA, the CDR3 is TGTGCCAGCAGCTTAGGCAGACAGGGGAACACCGGGGAGCTGTTTTTT.

With respect to this clonotype: This beta chain represents an off-target read in a library built for alpha chains; its size is of limited meaning. The rearrangement links TRBV11-1 to TRBJ1-1, with 8 bases matching TRBD1. V shed 7 bases and J 0 bases; nucleotides not matched to a gene: 10. Germline V lookup: CDR1 SGHAT, CDR2 FQDESV (reference sequence). CDR3 length: 16 residues. Here the CDR3 reads CASTEEDRAVNTEAFF. The CDR3 nucleotides read TGTGCCAGCACCGAAGAGGACAGGGCCGTGAACACTGAAGCTTTCTTT.